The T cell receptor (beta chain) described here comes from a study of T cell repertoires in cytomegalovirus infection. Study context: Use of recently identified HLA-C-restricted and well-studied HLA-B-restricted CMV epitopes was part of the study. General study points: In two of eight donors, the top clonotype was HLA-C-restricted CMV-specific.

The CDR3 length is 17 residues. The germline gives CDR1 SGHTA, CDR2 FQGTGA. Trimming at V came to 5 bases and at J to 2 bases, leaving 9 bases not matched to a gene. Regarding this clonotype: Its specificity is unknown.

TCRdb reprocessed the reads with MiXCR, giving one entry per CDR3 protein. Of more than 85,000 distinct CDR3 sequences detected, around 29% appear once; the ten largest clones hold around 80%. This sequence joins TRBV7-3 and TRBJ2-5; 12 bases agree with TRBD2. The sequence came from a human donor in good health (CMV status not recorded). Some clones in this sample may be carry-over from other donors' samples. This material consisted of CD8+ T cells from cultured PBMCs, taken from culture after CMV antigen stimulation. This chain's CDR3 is CASSPTGLAGLQETQYF. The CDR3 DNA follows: TGTGCCAGCAGCCCAACTGGACTAGCGGGGCTTCAAGAGACCCAGTACTTC.